This T cell receptor (beta chain) was retrieved from a study of identical twins. Whole-study results and caveats: Cross-sectional statistical analysis was relied on for the conclusions, without the same donors being followed. In beta out-of-frame sequences, the excess sharing between twins was weaker.

MiXCR, run by TCRdb on the 5' RACE reads, gives a single entry per CDR3 protein. The table includes more than 1.5 million distinct CDR3 sequences, more than 30% detected once. With regard to this clonotype: The antigen is not known.

Every sampled donor was Caucasian and healthy. The germline CDR1 and CDR2 sequences are SGHTA and FQGNSA. The length of the CDR3 is 15 residues. V lost 1 base, J lost 6 bases, and 15 bases lay in between. The chain is built from TRBV7-2 and TRBJ1-2; D is unclear. This TCR was sampled from a newborn girl in good health. The source material was cord blood. The CDR3 bases are TGTGCCAGCAGCTTAGACCTTTGGAGGGAAGATGGCTACACCTTC. As protein: CASSLDLWREDGYTF.